The 14 T cell receptor beta chains below come from one sample, sequenced in a study of T-cell reconstitution after alpha-beta-depleted transplantation in children. Unique molecular identifiers were incorporated into the prepared TCRbeta library. TCRdb independently ran MiXCR on the PCR reads; one entry per CDR3 protein. The repertoire holds hundreds of thousands of distinct CDR3 sequences, with less than 15% as singletons. The sequencing used PBMCs, collected before TCRalphabeta/CD19-depleted stem cell transplant. The receptors originated from a girl aged 2 to 9 with congenital amegakaryocytic thrombocytopenia, due to receive a stem cell transplant.

The rearrangement joins TRBV4-1 to TRBJ1-4; 7 bases line up with TRBD1. In germline, CDR1 is MGHRA, CDR2 YSYEKL. The V segment lost 8 bases and the J segment 5 bases; nucleotides outside the gene matches: 8. The CDR3 contains 14 residues. CDR3 sequence: CASARQGGNEKLFF. The CDR3 coding sequence is TGCGCCAGCGCTAGACAGGGAGGAAATGAAAAACTGTTTTTT.

This clonotype has just a few counts. The rearrangement joins TRBV7-3 to TRBJ2-1; 9 nucleotides align to TRBD1. Trimming took 0 bases from V and 4 from J; bases not matched to a gene: 4. This CDR3 comprises 16 residues. The germline gives CDR1 SGHTA, CDR2 FQGTGA. CDR3 DNA sequence: TGTGCCAGCAGCTTAACGTATGGGACAGGGTACAATGAGCAGTTCTTC. Amino acids: CASSLTYGTGYNEQFF.

This clonotype was counted many times. The rearrangement links TRBV20-1 to TRBJ2-7; D gene uncertain. Trimming stripped 4 bases from V and 5 bases from J, with 15 bases between. Germline-derived CDR1 and CDR2 are DFQATT and SNEGSKA (reference sequence). The CDR3 extends over 13 amino acids. CDR3 region: CSATPTRWDEQYF. In DNA, the CDR3 is TGCAGTGCTACCCCTACACGGTGGGACGAGCAGTACTTC.

This clonotype has at least ten counts. The genes are TRBV25-1 and TRBJ2-2; D not resolved. This CDR3 has 13 residues. Looked up from germline, CDR1 is MGHDK and CDR2 is SYGVNS. V gave up 4 bases and J gave up 2 bases, with 5 bases separating them. The CDR3 here is CASSGYNTGELFF. In nucleotides, the CDR3 is TGTGCCAGCAGTGGGTATAACACCGGGGAGCTGTTTTTT.

This clonotype was detected ten times or more. The chain employs TRBV29-1 and TRBJ1-5; possible D gene TRBD1, 5 bases. The CDR3 contains 14 residues. The ends were cut back, 5 bases at V and 3 bases at J, with 14 bases in the middle. Germline CDR1 reads SQVTM; CDR2 reads ANQGSEA. The CDR3 coding sequence is TGCAGCGTTCTTCTGGGACCTCTCAATCAGCCCCAGCATTTT. This gives the protein CSVLLGPLNQPQHF.

The chain carries TRBV19 and TRBJ2-1; 11 nucleotides align to TRBD2. The CDR3 runs to 14 residues. V trimming: 9 bases; J trimming: 4 bases; junction bases outside the gene matches: 5. The V gene's germline CDR1 is LNHDA and CDR2 SQIVND (reference sequence). The CDR3 coding sequence is TGTGCCAGCCAGACTAGCGGGAAGTACAATGAGCAGTTCTTC. Translating it yields CASQTSGKYNEQFF.

This clonotype was counted at least ten times. CDR3 DNA sequence: TGCAGTGCTAGAGATCTGACCCTCGAGCAGTACTTC. Amino acids: CSARDLTLEQYF. The chain couples TRBV20-1 to TRBJ2-7, with D uncertain. The V and J ends lost 0 bases and 6 bases respectively, with 9 bases between them. This CDR3 has 12 residues. CDR1 is DFQATT and CDR2 is SNEGSKA in the germline V gene (reference sequence).

Comments on this clonotype: One end of the junction varies from germline; a read error may be responsible. V usage is TRBV5-5 and J usage is TRBJ2-7; 7 nucleotides align to TRBD1. Germline V gene lookup returns CDR1 SGHKS and CDR2 YYEKEE (reference sequence). There are 15 residues in the CDR3. Here the CDR3 DNA reads TGTGCCACCAGCCCACGACAGGGAGCCCCCTACGAGCAGTACTTC. Translated: CATSPRQGAPYEQYF.

This clonotype was recorded at least ten times. This chain links TRBV20-1 with TRBJ2-7; 7 bases are shared with TRBD2. V lost 5 bases, J lost 5 bases, and 12 bases stayed unmatched. Germline V gene lookup returns CDR1 DFQATT and CDR2 SNEGSKA (reference sequence). The CDR3 loop spans 14 amino acids. This CDR3 reads CSALGGSLYDEQYF. The CDR3 DNA is TGCAGTGCTCTGGGCGGGAGCTTGTACGACGAGCAGTACTTC.

Ten or more counts support this clonotype. This chain connects TRBV7-8 to TRBJ2-3; TRBD1 aligns across 9 bases. The CDR3 loop spans 16 amino acids. The V segment lost 6 bases and the J segment 4 bases; nucleotides outside the gene matches: 11. Germline V gene lookup returns CDR1 SGHVS and CDR2 FQNEAQ. The CDR3 sequence is CASRQFNRGQADTQYF. The CDR3 DNA is TGTGCCAGCAGGCAATTCAACAGGGGGCAGGCAGATACGCAGTATTTT.

This rearrangement joins TRBV21-1 to TRBJ2-7. TRBV21-1 is a documented pseudogene. This CDR3 is 15 amino acids long. The CDR3 DNA reads TGTGCCAGCAGCAAAGATTCAAGCAACGTCTACGAGCAGTACTTC. Its protein product is CASSKDSSNVYEQYF.

This clonotype showed up many times. The genes are TRBV20-1 and TRBJ2-1; 10 positions agree with TRBD2. This CDR3 is built from 17 residues. Germline V gene sequence: CDR1 DFQATT, CDR2 SNEGSKA (reference sequence). Trimming at V came to 1 base and at J to 6 bases, leaving 12 bases not matched to a gene. The CDR3 sequence is CSARVPTSGILSNEQFF. The CDR3 bases are TGCAGTGCTAGAGTCCCCACTAGCGGGATTCTGAGCAATGAGCAGTTCTTC.

This CDR3 is CASSSTGRRTDTQYF. For the CDR3, the DNA is TGTGCCAGCAGTTCGACAGGCCGACGAACAGATACGCAGTATTTT. J is TRBJ2-3 and V is TRBV12-3 or TRBV12-4, with D tentatively TRBD1 (6 bases). V dropped 4 bases and J dropped 3 bases, with 14 bases sitting between them. The length of the CDR3 is 15 residues.

This clonotype was detected many times. The chain couples TRBV28 to TRBJ1-1; possible D gene TRBD1, 6 bases. The CDR3 covers 16 residues. Germline CDR1 reads MDHEN; CDR2 reads SYDVKM. The V end was cut by 5 bases, the J end by 0 bases, with 16 bases between. CDR3: CASSPQTGTMNTEAFF. The DNA of the CDR3 is TGTGCCAGCAGTCCCCAAACAGGGACCATGAACACTGAAGCTTTCTTT.